This T cell receptor beta chain derives from a study of T cells in Graves' hyperthyroidism and ophthalmopathy (dated by TCRdb to about 2019). Notes on the research overall: Peripheral blood was sampled at the time of initial diagnosis, prior to any treatment. TCR V-J signatures able to tell the groups apart were searched for in a discovery cohort of 100 or so patients, of whom 43 had Graves' ophthalmopathy and 57 had stable Graves' hyperthyroidism. Prospective prediction of ophthalmopathy was tested in an independent validation cohort of about 19 hyperthyroidism patients and 15 to 17 patients who later progressed to ophthalmopathy. The approximately 98 discovery patients were randomly divided into training and test sets at a 7:3 ratio. The study also compared thyroid tissue and blood T-cell repertoires from several Graves' hyperthyroidism patients. Once sampling was done, hyperthyroidism patients were given methimazole at a starting dose of 30 mg daily, whereas ophthalmopathy patients were given high-dose intravenous methylprednisolone. According to the paper, TCR Vbeta CDR3 sequencing was carried out on 135 peripheral blood samples, which came from over 40 ophthalmopathy, 80 or so hyperthyroidism and around 17 progressor patients. What the work shows at the level of the full study, not this receptor alone: Most expanded thyroid clonotypes (frequency above 0.001) were also detected in blood, a finding suggesting that blood repertoires may reflect thyroid immune responses. No statistical method was used to set the sample size in advance, and investigators knew the group allocation. In validation, progression to ophthalmopathy was predicted by the model with approximately 67% sensitivity and 72% to 85% specificity, a median of around 6.5 months before onset. In cross-validation, a model built on a 13 V-J signature told ophthalmopathy apart from stable hyperthyroidism with over 85% sensitivity and roughly 83% specificity, and in testing the same model reached 80%/75%.

About this clonotype: The antigen this receptor binds is unknown. Base-call qualities are not available, and no considerably larger clone is one nucleotide away.

V is cut back by 8 bases and J by 9 bases, with 2 bases in the junction unmatched. The germline V gene provides CDR1 MNHNS and CDR2 SASEGT. Inclusive of the bounding cysteine and phenylalanine, the CDR3 is 13 residues long. Here the CDR3 DNA is all that survives: 39 bases in frame from base 1. Amplification of TCR beta CDR3 regions was carried out from RNA transcripts. A first-round RT-PCR of the TCR CDR3 used the HTBI primer set with the Qiagen OneStep RT-PCR kit. Libraries were constructed in a second round of multiplex PCR, after which size selection and purification were performed. The libraries were sequenced on an Illumina HiSeq2000 using paired-end 100 bp reads. As for the authors' bioinformatics: Raw data were processed with SOAPnuke, discarding reads with adapters, uncalled bases, mean Phred below 15, or no exact constant-primer or identifier match. COPE v1.2.5 was used to merge the high-quality paired reads, and each unique nucleotide sequence was defined as a clonotype. MiTCR v1.1 was used to align the clonotypes against IMGT TRBV, TRBD and TRBJ reference segments. Analysis was restricted to V-J combinations with a frequency above 0.0001, which covered 99% to 99.2% of repertoires. A TCS score was defined as the ratio of F50 (clonal expansion) to E x V (chaos), with BLOSUM62-based TCRdist applied between CDR3 peptides within each V-J. Welch's t-statistics and random forest reduced around 550 V-J features to 13, which were used in a naive Bayes classifier (R e1071). The raw public data were reprocessed by TCRdb itself: fastp quality trimming at Q25, MiXCR clonotype calling, in-frame beta chains only. For every CDR3 protein sequence, its rows merge into one entry that carries the most common genes and DNA. TCRdb's processing, not the authors' own work, is the source of the V and J calls. This sample comprises about 510,000 distinct CDR3 sequences, about 14% of them detected only once. The leading ten clones occupy about 15% of the sample.

Stable Graves' hyperthyroidism was defined as no progression to ophthalmopathy during 18 months of follow-up. Hyperthyroidism patients were newly diagnosed, with disease duration under 2 months, and aged 18 to 65 years. Patients with uncontrolled infections, other autoimmune diseases, pregnancy or lactation were excluded. Clinical symptoms, serum thyroxine and TRAb, thyroid ultrasound, and orbital computed tomography formed the basis for the diagnoses. PBMCs were separated from roughly 9.3 ml of fresh peripheral blood using Ficoll-Paque density gradient centrifugation. Total RNA was extracted using Trizol reagent, and RNA quality was assessed on an Agilent 2100 Bioanalyzer.

The rearranged chain carries TRBV6-1 and TRBJ2-1; TRBD2 lines up with 15 middle nucleotides. The sequenced material came from blood. This TCR was sampled from a woman aged 40 to 50 with Graves' hyperthyroidism. The sequenced DNA: TGTGCCAGCCCGGGACTAGCGGGAGGTGAGCAGTTCTTC. It is translated as CASPGLAGGEQFF.